This T cell receptor beta chain was identified in a study of CD8+ T cells in alopecia areata. Study as a whole: Those patients who were treated received oral tofacitinib, which was given at 5 to 10 mg twice daily for moderate-to-severe alopecia areata. Tofacitinib therapy took 6 to 18 months; 6 months off drug came after. Overall study results and limits: In patients, TCRs were shared less clearly than in mice, and HLA may possibly be involved. Scalp repertoires also include resident alphabeta T cells from normal skin.

After isolation, RNA underwent reverse transcription to generate cDNA as the sequencing template. TCRdb's copy holds only in-frame clones and misses some; the assay was immunoSEQ multiplex PCR. Of 15,000 to 20,000 clones in the sample, more than 60% were seen once. On this clone: The antigen remains unidentified.

Samples from alopecia areata patients were lesional scalp punch biopsies and peripheral blood. The sequences come from skin, collected at week 0. This TCR derives from a human donor with alopecia areata.

The CDR3 DNA reads as TGTGCCAGCTCATTGGGCGCCTCCACCGGGGAGCTGTTTTTT. Encoded protein: CASSLGASTGELFF. The chain has TRBV18 and TRBJ2-2; D remains unclear. In germline, CDR1 is KGHSH, CDR2 LQKENI. V lost 5 bases to trimming and J lost 4 bases, with 11 bases between them. The CDR3 runs to 14 residues.